A single sample is the source of the 23 T cell receptor beta chains below, sequenced in a study of vaccination effects on CD4 cells after COVID-19. The data were produced by immunoSEQ multiplex PCR, yet TCRdb's version contains in-frame clones alone and is incomplete. Of under 65,000 clones in the sample, around 80% are singletons; the top ten hold 5.5%. No antigens are known for them. Sequencing in the ViraFEST assay came after antigen-specific CD4+ T cells had been expanded with viral peptide pools, which were used to stimulate PBMC. Investigators separated out CD4+ T cells once around nine days of culture had passed. Between March and December 2020, the person had a SARS-CoV-2 infection that PCR confirmed. This sample comprised CD4+ T cells from PBMCs cultured with HIV peptides, obtained before COVID-19 vaccination. Regarding subset: HIV-1 Nef peptide pool negative control/reference culture. The receptor source for this set is a human donor who had a prior SARS-CoV-2 infection.

The chain links TRBV5-5 to TRBJ1-1; D remains ambiguous. The germline V gene has CDR1 SGHKS and CDR2 YYEKEE (reference sequence). Trimming removed 1 base at V and 6 bases at J, with 13 bases between. The CDR3 is 14 residues long. CDR3 region: CASSLSAPSPEAFF. CDR3 DNA sequence: TGTGCCAGCAGCTTGTCGGCCCCGAGCCCTGAAGCTTTCTTT.

This chain joins TRBV27 and TRBJ2-7; 12 bases agree with TRBD2. Germline-derived CDR1 and CDR2 are MNHEY and SMNVEV (reference sequence). There are 14 residues in the CDR3. V lost 6 bases, J lost 1 base, and 1 base stayed unmatched. CDR3 coding DNA: TGTGCCAGCAGAGGACTAGCGGGATCCTACGAGCAGTACTTC. Translating gives CASRGLAGSYEQYF.

This clone came up a few times. CDR3 DNA sequence: TGTGCCAGCAGCTTAGAGGGAAGCTGGGAAAAGAATGAGCAGTTCTTC. As protein: CASSLEGSWEKNEQFF. The chain uses TRBV7-9 and TRBJ2-1; D gene uncertain. Germline-derived CDR1 and CDR2 are SEHNR and FQNEAQ (reference sequence). Trimming shortened V by 1 base and J by 7 bases, and 17 bases separated the two germline ends. This CDR3 has 16 residues.

V is TRBV4-2 and J is TRBJ2-2; a possible D gene is TRBD1 (6 bases). This CDR3 has 17 residues. Germline V CDR1 and CDR2: LGHNA, YNFKEQ. V lost 0 bases and J lost 0, with 11 bases in between. CDR3 coding DNA: TGTGCCAGCAGCCAAGAGTTTGGACAGACGAACACCGGGGAGCTGTTTTTT. Its protein product is CASSQEFGQTNTGELFF.

This chain uses TRBV27 with TRBJ2-3; D gene uncertain. Per germline, CDR1 MNHEY and CDR2 SMNVEV (reference sequence). This CDR3 has 15 residues. Trimming removed 5 bases from V and 2 bases from J, with 14 bases in between. CDR3 residues: CASSSLKGFTDTQYF. The CDR3 DNA follows: TGTGCCAGCAGTAGCCTGAAGGGATTCACAGATACGCAGTATTTT.

The chain has TRBV18 and TRBJ2-3; D remains ambiguous. V gave up 4 bases and J gave up 1 base, with 12 bases separating them. CDR1 KGHSH and CDR2 LQKENI come from the germline V gene. The CDR3 covers 15 residues. CDR3 amino acids: CASSLNSQGTDTQYF. Written as DNA, the CDR3 is TGTGCCAGCTCACTAAACAGTCAGGGCACAGATACGCAGTATTTT.

V and J are TRBV18 and TRBJ2-7; D not certain. V lost 3 bases and J 0 bases, leaving 6 bases between the germline ends. This CDR3 spans 13 amino acids. Per the germline V gene, CDR1 is KGHSH and CDR2 is LQKENI. CDR3 sequence (DNA): TGTGCCAGCTCACCGGGCAGCTCCTACGAGCAGTACTTC. This encodes CASSPGSSYEQYF. The variable domain in full, completed from reference TRBV18 and TRBJ2-7, reads NAGVMQNPRHLVRRRGQEARLRCSPMKGHSHVYWYRQLPEEGLKFMVYLQKENIIDESGMPKERFSAEFPKEGPSILRIQQVVRGDSAAYFCASSPGSSYEQYFGPGTRLTVT.

The chain is built from TRBV10-3 and TRBJ1-1; 9 positions agree with TRBD1. The CDR3 is 15 amino acids. Germline V gene data show CDR1 as ENHRY and CDR2 as SYGVKD. Germline trimming cut 11 bases from V and 4 bases from J; bases unmatched to any gene: 14. The CDR3 region has the DNA TGTGCCGCCTCCCCCAACAGGGGGCGGACCACTGAAGCTTTCTTT. As protein: CAASPNRGRTTEAFF.

This clone was detected only once. The chain is built from TRBV5-1 and TRBJ2-6; the match to TRBD1 covers 7 bases. V dropped 1 base and J dropped 0; count of bases not matched to a gene: 7. CDR3 length equals 18 residues. From germline, CDR1 is SGHRS and CDR2 YFSETQ. The CDR3 nucleotides are TGCGCCAGCAGCTTGCTAACAGGGGTGAGCTCTGGGGCCAACGTCCTGACTTTC. Translated: CASSLLTGVSSGANVLTF.

The rearrangement uses TRBV12-3 or TRBV12-4 and TRBJ1-1; no reliable D call. The CDR3 sequence is 12 residues long. V was trimmed by 0 bases and J by 4 bases, leaving 3 bases between them. The CDR3 bases are TGTGCCAGCAGTTTAGCTCTCACTGAAGCTTTCTTT. As protein: CASSLALTEAFF.

The rearrangement uses TRBV18 and TRBJ2-1, with 8 bases that match TRBD1. The trim removed 6 bases at V and 0 bases at J, leaving 7 bases unmatched. The CDR3 is 16 residues long. The germline gives CDR1 KGHSH, CDR2 LQKENI. CDR3 sequence reads: CASSLDRGLSYNEQFF. Written as DNA, the CDR3 is TGTGCCAGCTCCCTCGACAGGGGACTCTCCTACAATGAGCAGTTCTTC. Full variable domain (outside the CDR3, taken from reference TRBV18 and TRBJ2-1): NAGVMQNPRHLVRRRGQEARLRCSPMKGHSHVYWYRQLPEEGLKFMVYLQKENIIDESGMPKERFSAEFPKEGPSILRIQQVVRGDSAAYFCASSLDRGLSYNEQFFGPGTRLTVL.

Written as DNA, the CDR3 is TGTGCCATCAGTGAGTCAAAGGGTGCCATGGAAGCTTTCTTT. Encoded protein: CAISESKGAMEAFF. The rearrangement uses TRBV10-3 and TRBJ1-1, with D uncertain. The CDR3 is made up of 14 amino acids. V was shortened by 0 bases and J by 8 bases, with 13 bases between the two germline ends. Germline assignment: CDR1 ENHRY and CDR2 SYGVKD.

This clone has just a few counts. The chain links TRBV18 to TRBJ2-5, with D uncertain. Trimming left V 1 base short and J 1 base short, with 4 bases between. CDR1 is KGHSH and CDR2 is LQKENI in the germline V gene. CDR3 size: 13 residues. The CDR3 sequence is CASSPRGQETQYF. The CDR3 DNA sequence: TGTGCCAGCTCACCACGGGGCCAAGAGACCCAGTACTTC.

The V gene is TRBV30, the J gene TRBJ2-3, with no clear D. V was cut by 4 bases and J by 4 bases, with 9 bases left in between. Germline CDR1 reads GTSNPN; CDR2 reads SVGIG (reference sequence). The CDR3 sequence is 12 residues long. The CDR3 region is CAWKGLSDTQYF. Here the CDR3 DNA reads TGTGCCTGGAAAGGCCTATCAGATACGCAGTATTTT.

This clone was found a few times. The chain carries TRBV29-1 and TRBJ1-1, with D possibly matching TRBD1 (5 bases). The CDR3 length is 11 residues. The V and J ends lost 3 bases and 6 bases respectively, with 8 bases between them. Germline values: CDR1 SQVTM, CDR2 ANQGSEA. The CDR3 nucleotides are TGCAGCGTTGATCGGGGGGCTGAAGCTTTCTTT. Amino acid sequence: CSVDRGAEAFF.

This chain uses TRBV7-6 with TRBJ1-3, with D unclear. From germline, CDR1 is SGHVS and CDR2 FNYEAQ. Trimming stripped 4 bases from V and 0 bases from J, with 10 bases between. This CDR3 spans 15 amino acids. The CDR3 spells CASSSEPYSGNTIYF. For the CDR3, the DNA is TGTGCCAGCAGCTCCGAACCCTACTCTGGAAACACCATATATTTT. Variable domain in full (rest from reference TRBV7-6 and TRBJ1-3): GAGVSQSPRYKVTKRGQDVALRCDPISGHVSLYWYRQALGQGPEFLTYFNYEAQQDKSGLPNDRFSAERPEGSISTLTIQRTEQRDSAMYRCASSSEPYSGNTIYFGEGSWLTVV.

This clone was seen a single time. The chain carries TRBV7-2 and TRBJ2-2, with 8 bases aligning to TRBD2. The V segment lost 3 bases and the J segment 3 bases; nucleotides outside the gene matches: 0. This CDR3 spans 14 amino acids. Germline V gene data show CDR1 as SGHTA and CDR2 as FQGNSA. CDR3 region: CASSFSGDTGELFF. Here the CDR3 DNA reads TGTGCCAGCAGCTTTAGCGGGGACACCGGGGAGCTGTTTTTT. The full variable domain, completed using reference TRBV7-2 and TRBJ2-2, is GAGVSQSPSNKVTEKGKDVELRCDPISGHTALYWYRQSLGQGLEFLIYFQGNSAPDKSGLPSDRFSAERTGGSVSTLTIQRTQQEDSAVYLCASSFSGDTGELFFGEGSRLTVL.

The chain has TRBV3-1 (or the pseudogene TRBV3-2) and TRBJ1-1, with D unresolved. This CDR3 is built from 15 residues. The V end lost 0 bases, the J end lost 2 bases, and 10 bases lay between the germline ends. Germline CDR1 is LGHDT and CDR2 is YNNKEL (reference sequence). CDR3 protein: CASSQEDPLNTEAFF. CDR3 DNA sequence: TGTGCCAGCAGCCAAGAAGATCCTCTCAACACTGAAGCTTTCTTT.

V usage is TRBV19 and J usage is TRBJ2-1; TRBD1 agrees at 9 bases. Trimming cost V 10 bases and J 1 base; bases outside gene matches: 14. Germline loops: CDR1 LNHDA, CDR2 SQIVND (reference sequence). CDR3 length: 17 residues. CDR3 protein: CAITVRPTGGSYNEQFF. The CDR3 DNA is TGTGCCATCACGGTCCGACCGACAGGGGGTTCCTACAATGAGCAGTTCTTC.

The chain links TRBV5-1 to TRBJ2-5, with D maybe TRBD1 (6 bases). Germline-derived CDR1 and CDR2 are SGHRS and YFSETQ. The length of the CDR3 is 14 residues. V was cut by 4 bases and J by 4 bases, with 14 bases left in between. The CDR3 nucleotides read TGCGCCAGCAGCCTCGGGACAATTCCAGAGACCCAGTACTTC. Translation: CASSLGTIPETQYF.

The chain employs TRBV3-1 (or the pseudogene TRBV3-2) and TRBJ2-1; 10 nucleotides align to TRBD2. J gave up 6 bases and V 1 base, and 15 bases lay outside the gene matches. This CDR3 has 19 amino acids. The V gene's germline CDR1 is LGHDT and CDR2 YNNKEL (reference sequence). CDR3 DNA sequence: TGTGCCAGCAGCCAAGTCGGGGGGCGTGATAGCGGGAGGCTCAATGAGCAGTTCTTC. It encodes CASSQVGGRDSGRLNEQFF.

The CDR3 DNA sequence: TGTGCCAGCAGCCCGCCAGGGGCAGGGGAAAAACTGTTTTTT. Translating it yields CASSPPGAGEKLFF. This rearrangement joins TRBV7-9 to TRBJ1-4, with a weak D call TRBD1 (6 bases). This CDR3 region has 14 residues. Germline CDR1 is SEHNR and CDR2 is FQNEAQ (reference sequence). V was cut by 5 bases and J by 8 bases, with 15 bases left in between. Based on the CDR3 plus reference TRBV7-9 and TRBJ1-4, the full variable domain is DTGVSQNPRHKITKRGQNVTFRCDPISEHNRLYWYRQTLGQGPEFLTYFQNEAQLEKSRLLSDRFSAERPKGSFSTLEIQRTEQGDSAMYLCASSPPGAGEKLFFGSGTQLSVL.

This clone was seen more than once but under ten times. This sequence joins TRBV15 and TRBJ1-2; tentatively, D is TRBD1 (5 bases). The length of the CDR3 is 17 residues. The germline gives CDR1 LNHNV, CDR2 YYDKDF (reference sequence). The V gene lost 0 bases and the J gene lost 0 bases, with 14 bases spanning the gap. As DNA, the CDR3 is TGTGCCACCAGCAGAGATAGGCGGGGCAGAGCTAACTATGGCTACACCTTC. Protein sequence: CATSRDRRGRANYGYTF.